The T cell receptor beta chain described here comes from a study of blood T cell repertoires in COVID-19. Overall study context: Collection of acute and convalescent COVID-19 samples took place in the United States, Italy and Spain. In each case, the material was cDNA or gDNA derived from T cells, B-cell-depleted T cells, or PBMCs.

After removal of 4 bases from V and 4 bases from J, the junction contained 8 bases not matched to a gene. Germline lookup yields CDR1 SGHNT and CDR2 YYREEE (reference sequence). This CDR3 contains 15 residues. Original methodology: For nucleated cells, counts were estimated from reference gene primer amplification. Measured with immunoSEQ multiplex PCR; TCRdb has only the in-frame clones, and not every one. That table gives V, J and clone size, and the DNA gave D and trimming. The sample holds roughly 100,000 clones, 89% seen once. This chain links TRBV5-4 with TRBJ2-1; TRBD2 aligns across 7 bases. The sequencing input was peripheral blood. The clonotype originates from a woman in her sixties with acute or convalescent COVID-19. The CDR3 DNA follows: TGTGCCAGCAGCCGCGGGCGGGAGAGATACAATGAGCAGTTCTTC. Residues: CASSRGRERYNEQFF. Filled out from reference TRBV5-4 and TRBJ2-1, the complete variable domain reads ETGVTQSPTHLIKTRGQQVTLRCSSQSGHNTVSWYQQALGQGPQFIFQYYREEENGRGNFPPRFSGLQFPNYSSELNVNALELDDSALYLCASSRGRERYNEQFFGPGTRLTVL.